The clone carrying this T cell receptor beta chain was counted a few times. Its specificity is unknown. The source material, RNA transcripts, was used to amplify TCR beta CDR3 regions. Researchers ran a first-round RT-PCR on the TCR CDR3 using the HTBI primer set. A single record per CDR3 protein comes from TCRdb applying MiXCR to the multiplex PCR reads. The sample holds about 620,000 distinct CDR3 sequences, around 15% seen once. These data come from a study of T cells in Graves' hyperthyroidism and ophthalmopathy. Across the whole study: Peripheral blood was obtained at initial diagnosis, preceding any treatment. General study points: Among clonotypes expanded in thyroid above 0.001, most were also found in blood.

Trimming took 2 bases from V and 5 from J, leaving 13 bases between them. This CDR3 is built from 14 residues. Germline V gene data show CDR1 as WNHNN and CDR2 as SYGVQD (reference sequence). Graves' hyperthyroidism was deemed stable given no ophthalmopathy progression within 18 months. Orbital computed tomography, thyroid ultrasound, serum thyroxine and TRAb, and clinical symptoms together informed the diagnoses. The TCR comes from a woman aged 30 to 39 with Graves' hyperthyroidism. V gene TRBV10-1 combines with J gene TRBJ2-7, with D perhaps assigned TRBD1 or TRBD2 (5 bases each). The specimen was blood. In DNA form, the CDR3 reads TGCGCCAGCAGTGAGACCGGGGACCTGAACGAGCAGTACTTC. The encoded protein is CASSETGDLNEQYF.